The 4 T cell receptor beta chains below were found in one sample sequenced in a study of T cells in Graves' hyperthyroidism and ophthalmopathy. TCR beta CDR3 region amplification was performed from RNA transcripts. Researchers ran a first-round RT-PCR on the TCR CDR3 using the HTBI primer set. TCRdb processed the multiplex PCR reads anew with MiXCR; each CDR3 protein has one entry. The sample lists more than 350,000 distinct CDR3 sequences, about 14% occurring once. The sample comprised blood. The source of these receptors is a woman in her 30s with Graves' ophthalmopathy.

This clonotype was observed at least ten times. The CDR3 bases are TGTGCCTGGAGATCACCGGGGAGAGCGGAACTGTTTTTT. This encodes CAWRSPGRAELFF. The chain recombines TRBV30 with TRBJ1-4; D unclear. There are 13 residues in the CDR3. V dropped 3 bases and J dropped 12 bases, with 17 bases sitting between them. Germline V CDR1 and CDR2: GTSNPN, SVGIG (reference sequence).

In this sample, this clonotype turned up many times. This chain links TRBV5-1 with TRBJ1-2, with unresolved D. The germline gives CDR1 SGHRS, CDR2 YFSETQ. The CDR3 consists of 16 residues. Trimming took 7 bases from V and 5 from J, leaving 24 bases between them. For the CDR3, the DNA is TGCGCCAGCCACGAGGGTCTACTCACCCTTTCTTATGGCTACACCTTC. Its translation: CASHEGLLTLSYGYTF.

The CDR3 nucleotides are TGCGCCAGCAGTGAGCAACGAGATACGCAGTATTTT. Residues: CASSEQRDTQYF. The chain has TRBV10-1 and TRBJ2-3; D gene ambiguous. The CDR3 is 12 residues long. Germline assignment: CDR1 WNHNN and CDR2 SYGVQD (reference sequence). Trimming shortened V by 2 bases and J by 5 bases, and 5 bases separated the two germline ends.

This clonotype has a count of ten or more. The J gene is TRBJ1-1, the V gene TRBV7-2; TRBD1 aligns across 10 bases. The CDR3 length is 13 residues. The trim removed 4 bases at V and 5 bases at J, leaving 1 base unmatched. Germline lookup yields CDR1 SGHTA and CDR2 FQGNSA. The chain's CDR3 is CASSWTGGTEAFF. CDR3 bases: TGTGCCAGCAGCTGGACAGGGGGGACTGAAGCTTTCTTT.